This TCR beta chain was recorded in a study of T cells after yellow fever vaccination. General observations from the study: Although most clonotypes did not, a small share appeared in both CD4 and CD8 compartments. Contamination of FACS-sorted repertoires by abundant clonotypes from the bulk population could occur.

This clonotype was picked up many times. Antigen specificity is unknown. V lost 6 bases, J lost 0 bases, and 11 bases lay in between. The germline V gene has CDR1 SQVTM and CDR2 ANQGSEA. CDR3 length: 14 residues. A 5'RACE template-switching step, the method used to make TCR cDNA, added a universal primer site and UMIs. TCRdb reprocessed the 5' RACE reads via MiXCR and lists one record per CDR3 protein. The sample records some 320,000 distinct CDR3 sequences, 4% to 5.5% being singletons. This receptor was obtained from a man between 18 and 29 years old who received the YFV17D yellow fever vaccine. This chain joins TRBV29-1 and TRBJ2-2; D call uncertain. Sample: PBMCs, taken 15 days after the yellow fever booster vaccination. The CDR3: CSVERSTNTGELFF. In nucleotides, the CDR3 is TGCAGCGTGGAAAGGTCAACGAACACCGGGGAGCTGTTTTTT.